The sequence of this T cell receptor (beta chain) was determined in a study of blood T cell repertoires in COVID-19. Study at large: The United States, Italy and Spain were the sources of the acute and convalescent COVID-19 samples.

Germline V gene data show CDR1 as SGHNT and CDR2 as YYREEE (reference sequence). The J segment lost 0 bases and the V segment lost 4 bases, leaving 4 bases of the junction unmatched. This CDR3 spans 16 amino acids. The repertoire was sequenced with immunoSEQ multiplex PCR; TCRdb's copy has only in-frame clones and lacks some. The sample includes roughly 300,000 clones, approximately 87% of them seen just once. Sequencing used peripheral blood. The chain joins TRBV5-4 to TRBJ2-1, with 10 bases that match TRBD2. This receptor was identified in a woman between 45 and 60 years old who had recovered from COVID-19. CDR3 DNA: TGTGCCAGCAGCCCCACTAGCGGGACCTCCTACAATGAGCAGTTCTTC. It encodes CASSPTSGTSYNEQFF. Together with reference TRBV5-4 and TRBJ2-1, the CDR3 gives the full variable domain: ETGVTQSPTHLIKTRGQQVTLRCSSQSGHNTVSWYQQALGQGPQFIFQYYREEENGRGNFPPRFSGLQFPNYSSELNVNALELDDSALYLCASSPTSGTSYNEQFFGPGTRLTVL.